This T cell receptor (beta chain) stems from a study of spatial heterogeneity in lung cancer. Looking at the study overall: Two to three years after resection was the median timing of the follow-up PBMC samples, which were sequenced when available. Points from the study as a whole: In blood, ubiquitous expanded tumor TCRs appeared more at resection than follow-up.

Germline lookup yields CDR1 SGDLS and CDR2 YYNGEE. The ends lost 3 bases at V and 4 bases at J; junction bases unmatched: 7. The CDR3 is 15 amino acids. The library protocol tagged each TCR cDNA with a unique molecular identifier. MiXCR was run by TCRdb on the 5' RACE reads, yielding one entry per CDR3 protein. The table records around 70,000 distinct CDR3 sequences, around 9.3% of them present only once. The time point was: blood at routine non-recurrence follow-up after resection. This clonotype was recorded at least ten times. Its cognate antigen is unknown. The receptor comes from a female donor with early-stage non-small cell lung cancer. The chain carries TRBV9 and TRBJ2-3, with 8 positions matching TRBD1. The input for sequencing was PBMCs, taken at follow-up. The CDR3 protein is CASSGNGQGADTQYF. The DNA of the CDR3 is TGTGCCAGCAGCGGTAACGGACAGGGAGCAGATACGCAGTATTTT.